This passage covers 17 T cell receptor beta chains from one sample sequenced in a study of CD8 T cells in ankylosing spondylitis. TCRdb re-called the 5' RACE reads through MiXCR, storing one row per CDR3 protein. This sample has 250,000 or so distinct CDR3 sequences, with about 11% found just once. What was sequenced was blood, either unsorted or a sorted T cell fraction (not recorded which). The source of these receptors is a male donor with ankylosing spondylitis or in good health (not recorded which).

At least ten counts were recorded for this clonotype. The chain carries TRBV5-6 and TRBJ2-3; the match to TRBD2 covers 14 bases. Germline trimming cut 2 bases from V and 1 base from J; bases unmatched to any gene: 3. The CDR3 is 17 residues long. The germline V gene has CDR1 SGHDT and CDR2 YYEEEE. The DNA for the CDR3 is TGTGCCAGCAGCTTTTTGGGACTAGCGGGGGGCACAGATACGCAGTATTTT. Translation: CASSFLGLAGGTDTQYF. Filled out from reference TRBV5-6 and TRBJ2-3, the complete variable domain reads DAGVTQSPTHLIKTRGQQVTLRCSPKSGHDTVSWYQQALGQGPQFIFQYYEEEERQRGNFPDRFSGHQFPNYSSELNVNALLLGDSALYLCASSFLGLAGGTDTQYFGPGTRLTVL.

This clonotype was counted ten times or more. The rearrangement uses TRBV3-1 and TRBJ2-5; TRBD2 aligns across 7 bases. V trimming: 3 bases; J trimming: 2 bases; junction bases outside the gene matches: 6. The CDR3 totals 15 residues. Germline V gives CDR1 LGHDT, CDR2 YNNKEL (reference sequence). Written as DNA, the CDR3 is TGTGCCAGCAGCCAGGGGAGCGGGACTCAAGAGACCCAGTACTTC. It yields the protein CASSQGSGTQETQYF.

This clonotype was seen repeatedly, ten times or more. The V and J genes are TRBV11-2 and TRBJ2-2; a weak D match, TRBD2 (6 bases). V lost 7 bases, J lost 8 bases, and 23 bases lay in between. Germline-derived CDR1 and CDR2 are SGHAT and FQNNGV. The CDR3 runs to 16 residues. CDR3 protein: CASTSGTPVSPGELFF. CDR3 in DNA: TGTGCCAGCACCTCCGGGACTCCTGTCAGTCCGGGGGAGCTGTTTTTT.

There are many counts of this clonotype. The chain recombines TRBV10-3 with TRBJ1-5; D ambiguous. The germline CDR1 and CDR2 sequences are ENHRY and SYGVKD. Trimming took off 3 bases at V and 3 bases at J, with 6 bases between the two ends. This CDR3 spans 13 amino acids. The CDR3 sequence: CAISEVTNQPQHF. In nucleotides, the CDR3 is TGTGCCATCAGTGAAGTCACCAATCAGCCCCAGCATTTT.

This rearrangement joins TRBV30 to TRBJ1-4, with D maybe TRBD1 (5 bases). Germline V CDR1 and CDR2: GTSNPN, SVGIG (reference sequence). The CDR3 runs 13 residues. V lost 3 bases, J lost 8 bases, and 13 bases lay in between. The CDR3 region is CAWSVGAVEKLFF. For the CDR3, the DNA is TGTGCCTGGAGCGTCGGGGCGGTGGAAAAACTGTTTTTT.

This clonotype appeared many times. V and J are TRBV27 and TRBJ2-1; 14 positions match TRBD2. With V trimmed by 5 bases and J by 10 bases, 7 bases remained unmatched. Germline CDR1 MNHEY, CDR2 SMNVEV (reference sequence). CDR3 length: 15 amino acids. Here the CDR3 reads CASSLGLAGGHEQFF. In nucleotides, the CDR3 is TGTGCCAGCAGTCTAGGACTAGCGGGAGGACACGAGCAGTTCTTC.

This clonotype was seen repeatedly, ten times or more. This chain connects TRBV7-2 to TRBJ2-2; maybe TRBD2 (6 bases). The CDR3 has 16 residues. Trimming shortened V by 5 bases and J by 4 bases, and 17 bases separated the two germline ends. CDR1 is SGHTA and CDR2 is FQGNSA in the germline V gene. The CDR3 loop is CASSDFTTRGTGELFF. CDR3 bases: TGTGCCAGCAGCGATTTCACGACTAGAGGCACCGGGGAGCTGTTTTTT.

Ten or more counts support this clonotype. V is TRBV12-3 or TRBV12-4 and J is TRBJ1-2, with TRBD1 identical over 8 bases. The CDR3 has 13 amino acids. The V gene end was trimmed by 6 bases and the J gene end by 5 bases; junction bases not matched to a gene: 5. CDR3 residues: CASSRTGGYGYTF. The CDR3 nucleotides are TGTGCCAGCAGCCGAACAGGGGGATATGGCTACACCTTC.

This clonotype was recorded at least ten times. The chain recombines TRBV20-1 with TRBJ2-3, with TRBD2 matching over 11 bases. The germline CDR1 and CDR2 sequences are DFQATT and SNEGSKA (reference sequence). The CDR3 is 16 amino acids. The ends lost 0 bases at V and 4 bases at J; junction bases unmatched: 6. The CDR3 DNA reads as TGCAGTGCTAGAGATCAGACTAGCGGGATGGCAGATACGCAGTATTTT. Residues: CSARDQTSGMADTQYF.

There are many counts of this clonotype. J is TRBJ2-7 and V is TRBV29-1; the D gene could be TRBD1 or TRBD2 (5 bases each). This CDR3 is built from 11 residues. Germline loops: CDR1 SQVTM, CDR2 ANQGSEA. Trimming stripped 5 bases from V and 4 bases from J, with 9 bases between. For the CDR3, the DNA is TGCAGCGTTCGTTGGGGGTACGAGCAGTACTTC. Protein: CSVRWGYEQYF.

This clonotype was observed at least ten times. The rearrangement uses TRBV29-1 and TRBJ2-3, with D possibly TRBD1 on 5 matching bases. CDR3 size: 10 residues. V was pared by 6 bases and J by 6 bases, with 7 bases between. CDR1 and CDR2 from the germline V gene are SQVTM and ANQGSEA. The CDR3, as DNA: TGCAGCGTACAGGTGGATACGCAGTATTTT. Protein sequence: CSVQVDTQYF.

In this sample, this clonotype turned up a few times. The chain employs TRBV24-1 and TRBJ2-1; 10 nucleotides match TRBD2. Unmatched junction bases numbered 1, after V lost 4 bases and J lost 5 bases. In germline, CDR1 is KGHDR, CDR2 SFDVKD. The CDR3 runs to 14 residues. The CDR3 sequence: CATSEGLADNEQFF. The DNA for the CDR3 is TGTGCCACCAGTGAAGGACTAGCGGACAATGAGCAGTTCTTC.

V gene TRBV30 combines with J gene TRBJ1-3; D possibly corresponds to TRBD1 (5 bases). The germline CDR1 and CDR2 sequences are GTSNPN and SVGIG (reference sequence). This CDR3 spans 13 amino acids. V was shortened by 2 bases and J by 4 bases, with 9 bases between the two germline ends. For the CDR3, the DNA is TGTGCCTGGAGTTCAGGGCTCGGAAACACCATATATTTT. Its translation: CAWSSGLGNTIYF.

The genes are TRBV3-1 and TRBJ2-3; 9 nucleotides align to TRBD2. CDR1 and CDR2 (germline): LGHDT, YNNKEL (reference sequence). V trimming: 11 bases; J trimming: 4 bases; junction bases outside the gene matches: 22. The CDR3 has 18 residues. CDR3 DNA sequence: TGTGCCTGCACCCAAAATTACGTGGCGGGAGGGCCATCAGATACGCAGTATTTT. Its protein is CACTQNYVAGGPSDTQYF.

This clonotype came up many times. This chain joins TRBV29-1 and TRBJ1-1; D gene uncertain. The CDR3 is 16 amino acids. Trimming removed 1 base from V and 4 bases from J, with 19 bases in between. CDR1 is SQVTM and CDR2 is ANQGSEA in the germline V gene. The CDR3, as DNA: TGCAGCGTTGAAGGAAGGAGGGTCGGTGGGAGCACTGAAGCTTTCTTT. It translates to CSVEGRRVGGSTEAFF.

This clonotype was seen many times. V and J are TRBV21-1 and TRBJ2-1; the table's D gene call, TRBD2, was not cross checked with the DNA. TRBV21-1 represents a pseudogene. CDR3 length: 16 residues. CDR3 sequence reads: CASSPIAGTSYNEQFF. The CDR3, as DNA: TGTGCCAGCAGCCCAATAGCGGGAACTTCCTACAATGAGCAGTTCTTC.

The chain combines TRBV7-6 with TRBJ2-7; the D is unclear. The CDR3 has 13 residues. V dropped 0 bases and J dropped 5 bases, with 8 bases sitting between them. CDR1 is SGHVS and CDR2 is FNYEAQ in the germline V gene. The CDR3 DNA reads TGTGCCAGCAGCTTAGCAGGGTATAACGAGCAGTACTTC. Translated, it gives CASSLAGYNEQYF.